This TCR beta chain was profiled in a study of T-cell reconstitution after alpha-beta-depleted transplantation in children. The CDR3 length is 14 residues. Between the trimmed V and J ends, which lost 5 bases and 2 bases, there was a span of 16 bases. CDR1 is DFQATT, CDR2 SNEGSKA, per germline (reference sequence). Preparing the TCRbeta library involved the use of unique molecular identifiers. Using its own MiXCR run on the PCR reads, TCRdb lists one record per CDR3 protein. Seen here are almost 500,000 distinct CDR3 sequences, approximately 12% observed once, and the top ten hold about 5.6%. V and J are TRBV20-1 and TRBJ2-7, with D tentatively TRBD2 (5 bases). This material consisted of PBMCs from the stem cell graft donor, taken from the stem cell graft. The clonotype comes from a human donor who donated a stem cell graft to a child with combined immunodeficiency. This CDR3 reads CSAPFGGSTYEQYF. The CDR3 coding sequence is TGCAGTGCTCCTTTTGGTGGGAGCACCTACGAGCAGTACTTC.